This entry concerns a single T cell receptor beta chain. No cognate antigen has been identified for it. Base qualities were left out, and no much larger clone turns up one base away. What the time point label conveys for this sample: about 28 days (+/-7) after the second vaccine dose. Because spike-specific TCR depth and breadth did not differ between the two schedules, AZD1222 recipients who got a second dose at roughly 4 weeks were pooled with those who got a second dose at roughly 12 weeks. Vaccinee samples came from UK trials COV001 and COV002, including a single-blind randomized controlled phase 2/3 trial of AZD1222 (ChAdOx1 nCoV-19) in healthy adults. For TCRbeta chain sequencing, PBMC samples were collected from trial participants at day 0 and at day 28 after the second dose. The sample comes from a study of T cell responses to AZD1222 COVID-19 vaccine (dated by TCRdb to 2020 to 2023). About the investigation overall: A total of under 250 trial participants underwent TCR sequencing, of whom roughly 210 had received two doses of AZD1222 and about 25 had received two doses of the MenACWY control vaccine. Trial participants were enrolled by age into 18-55, 56-69 and 70-plus year subgroups, with approximately 160, 26 and 62 TCR-sequenced participants respectively. Overall study results and their limits: After two AZD1222 doses, spike-specific TCR breadth and depth were significantly higher than at day 0 and than in MenACWY recipients. Reportedly, almost half of the unique spike-specific TCRs recognized epitopes lying outside the regions that are mutated in the B.1.351 and B.1.1.7 variants. The whole spike protein was spanned by vaccine-associated CD4 TCRs, and dominant responses were seen in regions 160-218 and 743-854. The 56-69-year group was small, and its depth increase did not reach significance, likely because of low power. Conclusions about previously exposed vaccinees are limited because only five to seven AZD1222 recipients were SARS-CoV-2 seropositive at baseline. Participants were mostly white British, with more females than males. The authors suggested clonal diversity may have been underestimated. Because no day 14 peak-response samples were available, repertoires were characterized only after the peak T cell response.

The junction carries 5 bases between V and J, which are trimmed by 1 base and 5 bases respectively. The CDR3, cysteine through phenylalanine, is 11 amino acids long. Only CDR3 DNA is held: 33 bases, read in frame from base 1. CDR1 and CDR2 are read off the germline V gene (reference sequence) as GTSNPN and SVGIG. The CDR3 regions of human TCRbeta chains were subjected to immunosequencing. The original pipeline was this. TCRs in the repertoires were matched against a reference library of SARS-CoV-2-specific TCRs that had been generated with the MIRA antigen-specificity platform. Breadth meant the fraction of unique TCRs that were SARS-CoV-2-associated, whereas depth meant the fraction of total T cells that were SARS-CoV-2-associated. Using the MIRA data, every spike-specific TCR was mapped to the spike region that the TCR reacted to and assigned to either a CD4 or a CD8 class. Log10-transformed breadth and depth values were compared by one-way ANOVA with Sidak's multiple comparisons tests. The table was pulled from immuneACCESS by TCRdb, which kept in-frame rearrangements only. Such tables lose some clones; where checked, under half of the loss comes from unresolved V genes, and the rest has no known cause. That table is the source of V, J and clone size, and D and trimming were worked out from the DNA. Present in this sample are approximately 150,000 clones, 80% to 95% of which were seen just once. About 5.9% of the sample is in the top ten clones.

The sequencing here drew on peripheral blood, taken 28 days after the second AZD1222 dose. This sequence originates from an adult who received the AZD1222 COVID-19 vaccine. Rearrangement joined TRBV30 to TRBJ1-2; too little of a D gene remains to name it. CDR3 protein: CAWSGGYGYTF. Read as DNA, the sequence is TGTGCCTGGAGTGGAGGGTATGGCTACACCTTC.